These 4 T cell receptor beta chains share one sample of origin, sequenced in a study of regulatory T cells in long-lasting Graves disease. The sample's time point: persistent/refractory GD, antithyroid drugs over 5 years with positive TRAb. PBMC RNA served as the TCR library source. For TCR beta, libraries came from iRepertoire HTBI primers and Arm-PCR of CDR3 regions. TCRdb independently ran MiXCR on the multiplex PCR reads; one entry per CDR3 protein. The sample lists about 340,000 distinct CDR3 sequences; less than 20% were seen once. The sample in question was peripheral blood mononuclear cells (PBMCs), obtained when the disease was refractory, from a patient treated with antithyroid drugs. These TCRs come from a female donor with Graves disease.

This clonotype has ten or more counts. V usage is TRBV7-2 and J usage is TRBJ1-2; D perhaps matches TRBD1 (5 bases). Trimming stripped 1 base from V and 3 bases from J, with 15 bases between. Germline V gene sequence: CDR1 SGHTA, CDR2 FQGNSA. The CDR3 contains 16 residues. CDR3 residues: CASSLGSPGSDYGYTF. The CDR3 DNA sequence: TGTGCCAGCAGCTTAGGTTCTCCAGGGTCTGACTATGGCTACACCTTC.

In this sample, this clonotype turned up many times. The gene calls are TRBV2 and TRBJ1-5; D not resolved. The germline V gene encodes CDR1 SNHLY and CDR2 FYNNEI. The CDR3 sequence is 15 residues long. Trimming left V 6 bases short and J 1 base short, with 13 bases between. CDR3 in amino acids: CASSADGRSNQPQHF. DNA for the CDR3: TGTGCCAGCAGCGCGGATGGGAGGAGCAATCAGCCCCAGCATTTT.

In this sample, this clonotype turned up many times. This sequence joins TRBV19 and TRBJ1-2; possible D gene TRBD1, 5 bases. The CDR3 sequence is 16 residues long. Looked up from germline, CDR1 is LNHDA and CDR2 is SQIVND (reference sequence). The ends were cut back, 3 bases at V and 2 bases at J, with 16 bases in the middle. The CDR3 is CASSIWDYFNNYGYTF. The CDR3, as DNA: TGTGCCAGTAGTATCTGGGACTACTTCAACAACTATGGCTACACCTTC.

This clonotype has at least ten counts. This rearrangement joins TRBV11-2 to TRBJ2-5; D remains ambiguous. The V end was cut by 3 bases, the J end by 5 bases, with 7 bases between. Germline V gene lookup returns CDR1 SGHAT and CDR2 FQNNGV. The length of the CDR3 is 12 residues. The CDR3 bases are TGTGCCAGCAGCTTTTCGGTGGAGACCCAGTACTTC. The encoded protein is CASSFSVETQYF. Combining the CDR3 with reference TRBV11-2 and TRBJ2-5 gives the whole variable domain EAGVAQSPRYKIIEKRQSVAFWCNPISGHATLYWYQQILGQGPKLLIQFQNNGVVDDSQLPKDRFSAERLKGVDSTLKIQPAKLEDSAVYLCASSFSVETQYFGPGTRLLVL.